These 24 T cell receptor beta chains were all obtained from the same sample, sequenced in a study of cytomegalovirus exposure and HLA in healthy donors. PCR involved 60 Vbeta and 13 Jbeta primers. Measured with immunoSEQ multiplex PCR; TCRdb has only the in-frame clones, and not every one. The table lists roughly 130,000 clones, 80% of them singletons. The sequencing sample was made of PBMCs. Receptors originate from a male donor in good health and CMV-seronegative.

V is TRBV29-1 and J is TRBJ2-7; possible D gene TRBD2, 5 bases. The CDR3 loop spans 13 amino acids. The germline V gene encodes CDR1 SQVTM and CDR2 ANQGSEA. V was trimmed by 2 bases and J by 4 bases, leaving 12 bases between them. The CDR3 coding sequence is TGCAGCGTTGAATCCGGGATCGGGTACGAGCAGTACTTC. It specifies CSVESGIGYEQYF.

The chain has TRBV28 and TRBJ2-3; weak D call: TRBD1 (6 bases). V was cut by 2 bases and J by 1 base, with 13 bases left in between. The CDR3 extends over 16 amino acids. Germline-derived CDR1 and CDR2 are MDHEN and SYDVKM. CDR3 DNA: TGTGCCAGCAGTTTAGACAGGTTGGCGGGCACAGATACGCAGTATTTT. It translates to CASSLDRLAGTDTQYF.

The chain has TRBV5-4 and TRBJ2-5, with 8 bases aligning to TRBD1. The J call is uncertain, as TRBJ2-7 better fits the DNA end. This CDR3 is built from 15 residues. The germline gives CDR1 SGHNT, CDR2 YYREEE (reference sequence). The CDR3 sequence is CASSFPGQVRYEQYF. The CDR3 coding sequence is TGTGCCAGCAGCTTTCCGGGACAGGTTCGATACGAGCAGTACTTC.

This chain links TRBV6-1 with TRBJ2-1; D is uncertain. Germline assignment: CDR1 MNHNS and CDR2 SASEGT. The CDR3 length is 10 residues. V was shortened by 5 bases and J by 8 bases, with 4 bases between the two germline ends. The CDR3: CASSFDEQFF. The CDR3 coding sequence is TGTGCCAGCAGTTTCGATGAGCAGTTCTTC.

The chain has TRBV5-5 and TRBJ1-1; perhaps TRBD1 as D (6 bases). Trimming removed 4 bases from V and 0 bases from J, with 16 bases in between. Germline V gene data show CDR1 as SGHKS and CDR2 as YYEKEE (reference sequence). This CDR3 is built from 16 residues. CDR3 residues: CASSQRTDLLNTEAFF. The CDR3 nucleotides are TGTGCCAGCAGCCAGCGGACAGACCTTTTGAACACTGAAGCTTTCTTT.

This clone appeared once. The rearrangement joins TRBV28 to TRBJ1-6; the D is unclear. CDR3 length: 13 amino acids. V lost 2 bases, J lost 7 bases, and 6 bases lay in between. Germline assignment: CDR1 MDHEN and CDR2 SYDVKM. CDR3 nucleotides: TGTGCCAGCAGTTTACTTCGGAATTCACCCCTCCACTTT. Its protein product is CASSLLRNSPLHF.

This chain connects TRBV7-9 to TRBJ1-3, with D tentatively TRBD1 (6 bases). CDR3 length equals 14 residues. Trimming removed 1 base from V and 4 bases from J, with 8 bases in between. CDR1 is SEHNR and CDR2 is FQNEAQ in the germline V gene (reference sequence). In DNA, the CDR3 is TGTGCCAGCAGCTTAGGGACAGCGGGAAACACCATATATTTT. It codes for CASSLGTAGNTIYF.

The J gene is TRBJ1-2, the V gene TRBV10-2; 7 bases map to TRBD1. From germline, CDR1 is WSHSY and CDR2 SAAADI. The CDR3 spans 14 residues. The ends lost 6 bases at V and 6 bases at J; junction bases unmatched: 10. CDR3 region: CASRRTGGQNGYTF. The CDR3 nucleotides read TGCGCCAGCAGACGGACAGGAGGGCAAAATGGCTACACCTTC.

For this clone: This specimen includes other DNA sequences encoding the same CDR3. The chain joins TRBV2 to TRBJ2-3; unclear D gene. Deletions cut 6 bases from V and 0 bases from J, with 4 bases between. CDR1 and CDR2 (germline): SNHLY, FYNNEI. There are 12 residues in the CDR3. CDR3 sequence: CASRTSTDTQYF. CDR3 in DNA: TGTGCCAGCAGGACTAGCACAGATACGCAGTATTTT.

The chain carries TRBV5-1 and TRBJ2-7; D gene unclear. Germline lookup yields CDR1 SGHRS and CDR2 YFSETQ. The V end lost 2 bases, the J end lost 0 bases, and 6 bases lay between the germline ends. The CDR3 has 13 amino acids. The CDR3 DNA is TGCGCCAGCAGCTTCGATAGCTCCTACGAGCAGTACTTC. This sequence encodes CASSFDSSYEQYF.

V gene TRBV27 combines with J gene TRBJ1-2, with 10 bases lining up with TRBD1. CDR1 is MNHEY and CDR2 is SMNVEV in the germline V gene (reference sequence). The CDR3 covers 13 residues. Germline trimming cut 5 bases from V and 8 bases from J; bases unmatched to any gene: 5. CDR3 sequence reads: CASSPTGGDGYTF. The DNA for the CDR3 is TGTGCCAGCAGTCCGACAGGGGGCGACGGCTACACCTTC.

The chain employs TRBV28 and TRBJ1-2; unclear D gene. This CDR3 has 12 residues. CDR1 and CDR2 from the germline V gene are MDHEN and SYDVKM. Trimming took off 6 bases at V and 1 base at J, with 6 bases between the two ends. The CDR3 reads CASSTVNYGYTF. CDR3 nucleotide sequence: TGTGCCAGCAGCACAGTTAACTATGGCTACACCTTC.

The rearrangement uses TRBV28 and TRBJ1-2; 11 nucleotides line up with TRBD1. The CDR3 totals 13 residues. Germline CDR1 is MDHEN and CDR2 is SYDVKM. J lost 7 bases, V lost 6 bases, and 4 bases had no gene match. CDR3 in DNA: TGTGCCAGCAGAGGACAGGGGGCAGGTGGCTACACCTTC. The encoded protein is CASRGQGAGGYTF.

This clone came up a few times. The CDR3 spells CASSYSEGVEGYTF. CDR3 bases: TGTGCCAGCAGTTACTCCGAGGGGGTGGAGGGCTACACCTTC. The V and J genes are TRBV6-6 and TRBJ1-2, with TRBD1 as a possible D gene (6 bases). Germline CDR1 reads MNHNY; CDR2 reads SVGAGI (reference sequence). Trimming cost V 0 bases and J 8 bases, with 13 bases left between them. This CDR3 contains 14 residues.

This chain uses TRBV6-5 with TRBJ2-7; the D is unclear. The CDR3 is 14 amino acids. V was pared by 7 bases and J by 0 bases, with 13 bases between. Germline-derived CDR1 and CDR2 are MNHEY and SVGAGI. This CDR3 is CASTREPSSYEQYF. CDR3 DNA: TGTGCCAGCACGCGTGAACCAAGCTCCTACGAGCAGTACTTC.

This clone was counted only a few times. The CDR3 sequence: CASSSDSYGYTF. DNA for the CDR3: TGCGCCAGCAGCTCGGACAGCTATGGCTACACCTTC. The J gene is TRBJ1-2, the V gene TRBV5-1; maybe TRBD1 (6 bases). This CDR3 contains 12 residues. Between the trimmed V and J ends, which lost 3 bases and 4 bases, there was a span of 7 bases. Looked up from germline, CDR1 is SGHRS and CDR2 is YFSETQ.

This clone appeared a single time. CDR3 DNA sequence: TGTGCCAGCAGCCCAGCTAGGGGCGGCACCGGGGAGCTGTTTTTT. It encodes CASSPARGGTGELFF. V is TRBV7-6 and J is TRBJ2-2; perhaps TRBD1 as D (5 bases). V was pared by 5 bases and J by 4 bases, with 14 bases between. The CDR3 extends over 15 amino acids. CDR1 is SGHVS, CDR2 FNYEAQ, per germline.

The chain is built from TRBV15 and TRBJ2-7; no definite D call. Germline-derived CDR1 and CDR2 are LNHNV and YYDKDF (reference sequence). This CDR3 comprises 14 residues. Trimming left V 4 bases short and J 0 bases short, with 10 bases between. The CDR3 bases are TGTGCCACCAGCAATCAGTGGAGCTCCTACGAGCAGTACTTC. It translates to CATSNQWSSYEQYF.

The chain recombines TRBV11-2 with TRBJ2-7; 7 nucleotides line up with TRBD1. The CDR3 has 15 residues. The V and J ends lost 2 bases and 3 bases, in that order; junction bases with no gene match: 7. Per the germline V gene, CDR1 is SGHAT and CDR2 is FQNNGV. CDR3: CASSLNRDSLYEQYF. CDR3 nucleotides: TGTGCCAGCAGCTTAAACCGGGACAGCCTCTACGAGCAGTACTTC. The full variable domain, its missing parts supplied by reference TRBV11-2 and TRBJ2-7, is EAGVAQSPRYKIIEKRQSVAFWCNPISGHATLYWYQQILGQGPKLLIQFQNNGVVDDSQLPKDRFSAERLKGVDSTLKIQPAKLEDSAVYLCASSLNRDSLYEQYFGPGTRLTVT.

The genes are TRBV5-6 and TRBJ1-2; perhaps TRBD1 as D (6 bases). V lost 4 bases and J 5 bases, leaving 9 bases between the germline ends. Germline CDR1 is SGHDT and CDR2 is YYEEEE. The CDR3 has 12 residues. For the CDR3, the DNA is TGTGCCAGCAGCAATGGACAGTATGGCTACACCTTC. It yields the protein CASSNGQYGYTF.

The chain recombines TRBV13 with TRBJ1-1, with D perhaps matching TRBD1 (5 bases). The germline V gene encodes CDR1 PRHDT and CDR2 FYEKMQ (reference sequence). CDR3 length: 15 amino acids. Between the trimmed V and J ends, which lost 1 base and 4 bases, there was a span of 13 bases. This CDR3 reads CASSLEAQGGTEAFF. CDR3 DNA: TGTGCCAGCAGCTTAGAGGCCCAGGGTGGCACTGAAGCTTTCTTT.

The V gene is TRBV28, the J gene TRBJ1-5; 9 bases fit TRBD1. The V gene end was trimmed by 6 bases and the J gene end by 6 bases; junction bases not matched to a gene: 21. The CDR3 is 19 amino acids. Germline assignment: CDR1 MDHEN and CDR2 SYDVKM. As DNA, the CDR3 is TGTGCCAGCAGGCCCACCTTTCGGGCGGGACAGGGTACAGGTCAGCCCCAGCATTTT. Amino acids: CASRPTFRAGQGTGQPQHF.

J is TRBJ2-1 and V is TRBV19; D perhaps matches TRBD2 (5 bases). Germline values: CDR1 LNHDA, CDR2 SQIVND (reference sequence). CDR3 length: 11 residues. V lost 4 bases and J lost 8, with 6 bases in between. CDR3 DNA: TGTGCCAGTAGTAGGCGGGATGAGCAGTTCTTC. Translated: CASSRRDEQFF.

The rearrangement joins TRBV5-1 to TRBJ1-2, with TRBD1 matching 8 bases. Germline trimming cut 7 bases from V and 5 bases from J; bases unmatched to any gene: 7. The CDR3 length is 13 residues. Germline lookup yields CDR1 SGHRS and CDR2 YFSETQ. Written as DNA, the CDR3 is TGCGCCAGCGGGCCAGGGGGCGGGTATGGCTACACCTTC. Amino acids: CASGPGGGYGYTF.